These 7 T cell receptor beta chains were all obtained from the same sample, sequenced in a study of shared clonotypes between healthy human individuals. Libraries were prepared by immunoSEQ multiplex PCR; TCRdb keeps only in-frame clonotypes and omits some of them. Of about 2.3 million clones in the sample, roughly 93% were seen once. The sample consisted of naive CD4+ T cells from PBMCs. Subset in this sample: CD45RA+ positively selected. All receptors come from a man aged 18 to 29 in good health. Some clones in this sample may be carry-over from other donors' samples.

A word on this clone: The sample holds other DNA sequences that translate to the same CDR3. J is TRBJ1-3 and V is TRBV5-1, with D possibly TRBD1 on 5 matching bases. CDR3 length equals 14 residues. CDR1 is SGHRS, CDR2 YFSETQ, per germline. Trimming took off 4 bases at V and 0 bases at J, with 8 bases between the two ends. The CDR3, as DNA: TGCGCCAGCAGCCTGGACACCTCTGGAAACACCATATATTTT. Translating gives CASSLDTSGNTIYF.

J is TRBJ1-1 and V is TRBV6-5; D gene unclear. The V and J ends lost 2 bases and 11 bases respectively, with 15 bases between them. This CDR3 contains 13 residues. Germline V gene sequence: CDR1 MNHEY, CDR2 SVGAGI. CDR3 region: CASSYPNSARAFF. CDR3 bases: TGTGCCAGCAGTTACCCCAACTCGGCGAGGGCTTTCTTT.

The CDR3 sequence: CASRAGGNYGYTF. The CDR3 coding sequence is TGTGCCAGCAGGGCGGGAGGGAACTATGGCTACACCTTC. This chain joins TRBV6-1 and TRBJ1-2; D gene uncertain. V lost 6 bases and J lost 2, with 10 bases in between. Germline assignment: CDR1 MNHNS and CDR2 SASEGT. The CDR3 totals 13 residues.

The chain recombines TRBV5-1 with TRBJ1-4, with 8 bases that match TRBD1. This CDR3 comprises 14 residues. CDR1 is SGHRS and CDR2 is YFSETQ in the germline V gene. The V and J ends lost 4 bases and 6 bases, in that order; junction bases with no gene match: 5. The DNA for the CDR3 is TGCGCCAGCAGCCCGGGACAGGTTCATGAAAAACTGTTTTTT. The encoded protein is CASSPGQVHEKLFF.

The chain has TRBV28 and TRBJ2-7; D not certain. Trimming shortened V by 3 bases and J by 9 bases, and 15 bases separated the two germline ends. Germline-derived CDR1 and CDR2 are MDHEN and SYDVKM. CDR3 length: 13 amino acids. The CDR3 sequence is CASSFSKIPTQYF. The DNA for the CDR3 is TGTGCCAGCAGTTTCAGTAAGATCCCGACGCAGTACTTC.

This sequence joins TRBV10-3 and TRBJ1-1; no clear D gene. The germline V gene has CDR1 ENHRY and CDR2 SYGVKD. V dropped 2 bases and J dropped 1 base, with 5 bases sitting between them. This CDR3 has 13 amino acids. As DNA, the CDR3 is TGTGCCATCAGTGAGGTCAAGAACACTGAAGCTTTCTTT. Translated: CAISEVKNTEAFF.

This chain joins TRBV30 and TRBJ2-7; TRBD1 agrees at 8 bases. In germline, CDR1 is GTSNPN, CDR2 SVGIG (reference sequence). V lost 0 bases, J lost 5 bases, and 9 bases stayed unmatched. The CDR3 consists of 15 residues. The CDR3 reads CAWSVLRTGIHEQYF. The DNA for the CDR3 is TGTGCCTGGAGTGTACTTCGGACAGGGATCCACGAGCAGTACTTC.